The 10 T cell receptor beta chains reported below all come from one sample, sequenced in a study of blood T cell repertoires in COVID-19. TCRdb keeps only in-frame clones here, not all; method: immunoSEQ multiplex PCR. The sample gives under 200,000 clones, about nine tenths of which show up once; about 10% is in the top ten. The sample comprised peripheral blood. These receptors all come from a woman aged 55-70 years with COVID-19, enrolled during active disease.

V gene TRBV20-1 combines with J gene TRBJ1-2, with D possibly TRBD1 on 5 matching bases. CDR1 is DFQATT, CDR2 SNEGSKA, per germline (reference sequence). The V end was cut by 3 bases, the J end by 8 bases, with 10 bases between. This CDR3 spans 11 amino acids. The CDR3 nucleotides are TGCAGTGCTAGCCCGGGGGAGGGCTACACCTTC. It is translated as CSASPGEGYTF.

Written as DNA, the CDR3 is TGTGCCAGCAGGTTTAGCGGGAGGGCCGAAGAGACCCAGTACTTC. Protein product: CASRFSGRAEETQYF. The V and J genes are TRBV6-5 and TRBJ2-5; 11 bases align to TRBD2. CDR1 is MNHEY, CDR2 SVGAGI, per germline. CDR3 length: 15 amino acids. Trimming cost V 6 bases and J 3 bases; bases outside gene matches: 6.

The chain links TRBV5-4 to TRBJ2-3, with 8 bases aligning to TRBD2. CDR1 is SGHNT, CDR2 YYREEE, per germline (reference sequence). V lost 0 bases to trimming and J lost 2 bases; unmatched junction nucleotides: 14. The CDR3 runs 19 residues. The CDR3 spells CASSLELAVGRGYTDTQYF. CDR3 nucleotide sequence: TGTGCCAGCAGCTTGGAACTAGCGGTGGGCAGAGGATACACAGATACGCAGTATTTT.

The chain links TRBV12-5 to TRBJ2-3; 7 bases line up with TRBD1. The CDR3 is 14 amino acids. V was pared by 7 bases and J by 4 bases, with 8 bases of the junction left unmatched. The germline CDR1 and CDR2 sequences are LGHNT and FRNRAP. In DNA, the CDR3 is TGTGCTAGTGTTCCCGACAGGGTTGCAGATACGCAGTATTTT. Translation: CASVPDRVADTQYF.

The chain employs TRBV5-1 and TRBJ2-5, with 8 bases aligning to TRBD1. The length of the CDR3 is 11 residues. Per the germline V gene, CDR1 is SGHRS and CDR2 is YFSETQ. J was trimmed by 5 bases and V by 8 bases; bases with no gene match: 2. CDR3 region: CASSGGETQYF. CDR3 in DNA: TGCGCCAGTTCAGGGGGCGAGACCCAGTACTTC.

This chain joins TRBV5-1 and TRBJ2-7; 13 bases map to TRBD2. This CDR3 spans 14 amino acids. Germline loops: CDR1 SGHRS, CDR2 YFSETQ. The ends lost 4 bases at V and 6 bases at J; junction bases unmatched: 4. The CDR3 region has the DNA TGCGCCAGCAGCCGGACTAGCGGGAGTTTCGAGCAGTACTTC. Its translation: CASSRTSGSFEQYF.

V is TRBV5-4 and J is TRBJ2-7; no clear D. The V end was cut by 4 bases, the J end by 0 bases, with 17 bases between. Germline loops: CDR1 SGHNT, CDR2 YYREEE (reference sequence). This CDR3 has 16 amino acids. CDR3 sequence (DNA): TGTGCCAGCAGCCTAGGATCCTCATTCCGCTCCTACGAGCAGTACTTC. Its protein product is CASSLGSSFRSYEQYF.

The chain recombines TRBV5-1 with TRBJ2-2, with 9 bases identical to TRBD2. The CDR3 is 15 residues long. Germline V CDR1 and CDR2: SGHRS, YFSETQ. V gave up 1 base and J gave up 7 bases; unmatched junction bases: 5. CDR3 in DNA: TGCGCCAGCAGCTTGAGGCTAGCGGGAAACGGGGAGCTGTTTTTT. This encodes CASSLRLAGNGELFF.

The rearrangement joins TRBV27 to TRBJ2-6, with D possibly matching TRBD2 (6 bases). The CDR3 extends over 17 amino acids. The germline CDR1 and CDR2 sequences are MNHEY and SMNVEV (reference sequence). Trimming took 5 bases from V and 4 from J, leaving 18 bases between them. The CDR3 DNA reads TGTGCCAGCAGTCTGTACCCCAGGGCGGGAGGGGCCAACGTCCTGACTTTC. This gives the protein CASSLYPRAGGANVLTF. Variable domain in full (rest from reference TRBV27 and TRBJ2-6): EAQVTQNPRYLITVTGKKLTVTCSQNMNHEYMSWYRQDPGLGLRQIYYSMNVEVTDKGDVPEGYKVSRKEKRNFPLILESPSPNQTSLYFCASSLYPRAGGANVLTFGAGSRLTVL.

J is TRBJ1-4 and V is TRBV30, with 8 bases aligning to TRBD1. V dropped 3 bases and J dropped 4; count of bases not matched to a gene: 7. The CDR3 runs to 15 residues. The V gene's germline CDR1 is GTSNPN and CDR2 SVGIG (reference sequence). As DNA, the CDR3 is TGTGCCTGGAGCCGTGGACAGGGACTTAATGAAAAACTGTTTTTT. It yields the protein CAWSRGQGLNEKLFF.